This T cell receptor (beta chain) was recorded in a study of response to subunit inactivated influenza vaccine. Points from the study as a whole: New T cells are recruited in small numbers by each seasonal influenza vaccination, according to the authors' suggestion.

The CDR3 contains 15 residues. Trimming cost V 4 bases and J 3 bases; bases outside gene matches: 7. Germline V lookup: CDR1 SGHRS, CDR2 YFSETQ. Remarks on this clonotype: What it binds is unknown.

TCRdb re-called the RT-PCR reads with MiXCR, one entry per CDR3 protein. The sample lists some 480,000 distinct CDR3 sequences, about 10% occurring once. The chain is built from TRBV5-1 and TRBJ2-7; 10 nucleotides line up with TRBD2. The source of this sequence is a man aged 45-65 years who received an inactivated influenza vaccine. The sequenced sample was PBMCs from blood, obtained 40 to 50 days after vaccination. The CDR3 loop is CASSESLAGGYEQYF. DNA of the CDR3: TGCGCCAGCAGCGAAAGTTTAGCGGGAGGCTACGAGCAGTACTTC.